One sample yielded the 18 T cell receptor beta chains listed below, sequenced in a study of blood T cell repertoires in COVID-19 (dated by TCRdb to 2018 to 2021). Libraries were built with the immunoSEQ multiplex PCR assay. TCRdb stores this immuneACCESS table with in-frame sequences only. Part of the clones is absent; in the studies checked, under half of the shortfall reflects unresolved V genes, and no reason is known for the rest. This sample has a few hundred thousand clones in its table, and 70% to 90% of those were observed once. The top ten constitute around 3% of the sample. Sequencing was carried out using peripheral blood. The source of these receptors is a middle-aged man who had recovered from COVID-19.

A few counts support this clone. This chain joins TRBV28 and TRBJ2-2; 8 bases are shared with TRBD2. The trim removed 6 bases at V and 5 bases at J, leaving 17 bases unmatched. CDR1 and CDR2 (germline): MDHEN, SYDVKM. CDR3 length: 18 amino acids. The CDR3: CASRGLSGSLWGTGELFF. CDR3 in DNA: TGTGCCAGCAGAGGACTAAGCGGGAGTCTCTGGGGTACCGGGGAGCTGTTTTTT.

V is TRBV18 and J is TRBJ1-6; D might be TRBD1 (6 bases). The CDR3 contains 15 residues. Germline V CDR1 and CDR2: KGHSH, LQKENI. Trimming removed 3 bases from V and 5 bases from J, with 11 bases in between. The DNA for the CDR3 is TGTGCCAGCTCACCGCAGGGGAGCAATAATTCACCCCTCCACTTT. This gives the protein CASSPQGSNNSPLHF.

The chain links TRBV3-1 (or the pseudogene TRBV3-2) to TRBJ2-1, with 8 bases that match TRBD2. With V trimmed by 8 bases and J by 2 bases, 8 bases remained unmatched. This CDR3 contains 15 residues. Germline CDR1 LGHDT, CDR2 YNNKEL (reference sequence). The CDR3 loop reads CASLRAGGTYNEQFF. As DNA, the CDR3 is TGTGCCAGCTTACGGGCGGGAGGAACCTACAATGAGCAGTTCTTC.

The chain is built from TRBV29-1 and TRBJ2-5; D is unresolved. The V end lost 6 bases, the J end lost 4 bases, and 15 bases lay between the germline ends. This CDR3 is 13 amino acids long. The germline V gene has CDR1 SQVTM and CDR2 ANQGSEA. CDR3 sequence (DNA): TGCAGCGTCGACCAATGGCCAGGAGAGACCCAGTACTTC. Residues: CSVDQWPGETQYF. Full variable domain (remainder filled in from reference TRBV29-1 and TRBJ2-5): SAVISQKPSRDICQRGTSLTIQCQVDSQVTMMFWYRQQPGQSLTLIATANQGSEATYESGFVIDKFPISRPNLTFSTLTVSNMSPEDSSIYLCSVDQWPGETQYFGPGTRLLVL.

The chain couples TRBV18 to TRBJ2-5; no clear D. CDR3 length: 13 amino acids. V lost 2 bases, J lost 7 bases, and 11 bases lay in between. Germline assignment: CDR1 KGHSH and CDR2 LQKENI. The CDR3 loop reads CASSPNSYGTQYF. The CDR3, as DNA: TGTGCCAGCTCACCAAACTCTTATGGGACCCAGTACTTC.

This clone was detected a few times. This chain joins TRBV29-1 and TRBJ2-5; perhaps TRBD1 as D (6 bases). CDR3 length: 11 amino acids. CDR1 and CDR2 (germline): SQVTM, ANQGSEA. V was trimmed by 6 bases and J by 14 bases, leaving 19 bases between them. The CDR3 region has the DNA TGCAGCGTGGACACTGGACAGCGTTCCTACTTC. This gives the protein CSVDTGQRSYF.

The rearrangement links TRBV5-5 to TRBJ2-7, with TRBD2 identical over 14 bases. Germline V gene lookup returns CDR1 SGHKS and CDR2 YYEKEE (reference sequence). V lost 0 bases to trimming and J lost 7 bases; unmatched junction nucleotides: 9. This CDR3 region has 17 residues. DNA for the CDR3: TGTGCCAGCAGCTTGGGACAACTGGGACTAGCGGGAGTTGAGCAGTACTTC. Translated, it gives CASSLGQLGLAGVEQYF.

This clone has a handful of counts. This chain joins TRBV19 and TRBJ2-7, with 10 bases aligning to TRBD2. The CDR3 is 17 amino acids. Germline loops: CDR1 LNHDA, CDR2 SQIVND (reference sequence). DNA for the CDR3: TGTGTAGATATAATTGGGCTAGCGGGAGCGGATGGCCACGAGCAGTACTTC. Its protein is CVDIIGLAGADGHEQYF. Full variable domain (outside the CDR3, taken from reference TRBV19 and TRBJ2-7): DGGITQSPKYLFRKEGQNVTLSCEQNLNHDAMYWYRQDPGQGLRLIYYSQIVNDFQKGDIAEGYSVSREKKESFPLTVTSAQKNPTAFYLCVDIIGLAGADGHEQYFGPGTRLTVT.

The gene calls are TRBV6-4 and TRBJ1-2, with 9 nucleotides matching TRBD1. The ends lost 0 bases at V and 9 bases at J; junction bases unmatched: 8. Germline V gene lookup returns CDR1 MRHNA and CDR2 SNTAGT. The CDR3 is made up of 15 amino acids. CDR3 loop: CASSDSPDRGMSYTF. The DNA for the CDR3 is TGTGCCAGCAGTGACTCCCCGGACAGGGGTATGAGCTACACCTTC.

V is TRBV18 and J is TRBJ1-1; 8 bases are shared with TRBD1. This CDR3 is built from 16 residues. Germline V gene lookup returns CDR1 KGHSH and CDR2 LQKENI. V gave up 6 bases and J gave up 1 base; unmatched junction bases: 10. CDR3 sequence (DNA): TGTGCCAGCTCCCAACGACAGGGGCGGCGGAACACTGAAGCTTTCTTT. Protein sequence: CASSQRQGRRNTEAFF.

The genes are TRBV28 and TRBJ1-4; no reliable D call. This CDR3 has 13 amino acids. The germline CDR1 and CDR2 sequences are MDHEN and SYDVKM. The ends were cut back, 2 bases at V and 10 bases at J, with 11 bases in the middle. The CDR3 protein is CASSLPGGVKLFF. CDR3 DNA sequence: TGTGCCAGCAGTTTACCAGGAGGCGTAAAACTGTTTTTT. The full variable domain, completed using reference TRBV28 and TRBJ1-4, is DVKVTQSSRYLVKRTGEKVFLECVQDMDHENMFWYRQDPGLGLRLIYFSYDVKMKEKGDIPEGYSVSREKKERFSLILESASTNQTSMYLCASSLPGGVKLFFGSGTQLSVL.

This rearrangement joins TRBV9 to TRBJ2-2; TRBD2 is a possible D gene (6 bases). Per germline, CDR1 SGDLS and CDR2 YYNGEE. Trimming removed 6 bases at V and 2 bases at J, with 11 bases between. CDR3 size: 14 residues. The CDR3 coding sequence is TGTGCCAGCACTAGCGAGCTCAACACCGGGGAGCTGTTTTTT. It is translated as CASTSELNTGELFF.

The chain employs TRBV3-1 (or the pseudogene TRBV3-2) and TRBJ1-2, with 7 nucleotides matching TRBD1. Per the germline V gene, CDR1 is LGHDT and CDR2 is YNNKEL (reference sequence). Trimming at V came to 4 bases and at J to 4 bases, leaving 3 bases not matched to a gene. The CDR3 length is 13 residues. The CDR3 nucleotides are TGTGCCAGCAGCCCAGGGACAGTCTATGGCTACACCTTC. Its protein product is CASSPGTVYGYTF.

The chain carries TRBV27 and TRBJ2-3; D not resolved. The V end was cut by 6 bases, the J end by 1 base, with 8 bases between. CDR1 is MNHEY and CDR2 is SMNVEV in the germline V gene (reference sequence). The CDR3 covers 13 residues. DNA of the CDR3: TGTGCCAGCAGCCCCTCTCGCACAGATACGCAGTATTTT. Its translation: CASSPSRTDTQYF.

In DNA form, the CDR3 reads TGTGCCAGCAGCCTTAGGGGGATCTACAATGAGCAGTTCTTC. Amino acid sequence: CASSLRGIYNEQFF. The V and J genes are TRBV2 and TRBJ2-1; tentatively, D is TRBD1 (6 bases). V was cut by 6 bases and J by 3 bases, with 12 bases left in between. CDR3 length equals 14 residues. The V gene's germline CDR1 is SNHLY and CDR2 FYNNEI.

The V call is TRBV20-1, the J call TRBJ1-5; tentative D call: TRBD1 (5 bases). The CDR3 sequence is 13 residues long. V shed 3 bases and J shed 3 bases, with 9 bases lying between them. CDR1 and CDR2 (germline): DFQATT, SNEGSKA (reference sequence). Here the CDR3 reads CSASTGTNQPQHF. The CDR3 DNA is TGCAGTGCTAGTACAGGTACCAATCAGCCCCAGCATTTT.

The chain couples TRBV5-1 to TRBJ2-7; TRBD2 matches 12 bases. CDR1 and CDR2 (germline): SGHRS, YFSETQ. The CDR3 is 16 amino acids. After removal of 1 base from V and 2 bases from J, the junction contained 4 bases not matched to a gene. The CDR3 region has the DNA TGCGCCAGCAGCTTGACCCTAGCGGGAGGGCCCTACGAGCAGTACTTC. Its protein product is CASSLTLAGGPYEQYF.

The chain carries TRBV7-6 and TRBJ2-3; 10 bases fit TRBD2. Germline values: CDR1 SGHVS, CDR2 FNYEAQ. The CDR3 runs 14 residues. After removal of 4 bases from V and 7 bases from J, the junction contained 5 bases not matched to a gene. CDR3 loop: CASSYTSGTYTQYF. As DNA, the CDR3 is TGTGCCAGCAGCTATACTAGCGGGACCTATACGCAGTATTTT. Combining the CDR3 with reference TRBV7-6 and TRBJ2-3 gives the whole variable domain GAGVSQSPRYKVTKRGQDVALRCDPISGHVSLYWYRQALGQGPEFLTYFNYEAQQDKSGLPNDRFSAERPEGSISTLTIQRTEQRDSAMYRCASSYTSGTYTQYFGPGTRLTVL.